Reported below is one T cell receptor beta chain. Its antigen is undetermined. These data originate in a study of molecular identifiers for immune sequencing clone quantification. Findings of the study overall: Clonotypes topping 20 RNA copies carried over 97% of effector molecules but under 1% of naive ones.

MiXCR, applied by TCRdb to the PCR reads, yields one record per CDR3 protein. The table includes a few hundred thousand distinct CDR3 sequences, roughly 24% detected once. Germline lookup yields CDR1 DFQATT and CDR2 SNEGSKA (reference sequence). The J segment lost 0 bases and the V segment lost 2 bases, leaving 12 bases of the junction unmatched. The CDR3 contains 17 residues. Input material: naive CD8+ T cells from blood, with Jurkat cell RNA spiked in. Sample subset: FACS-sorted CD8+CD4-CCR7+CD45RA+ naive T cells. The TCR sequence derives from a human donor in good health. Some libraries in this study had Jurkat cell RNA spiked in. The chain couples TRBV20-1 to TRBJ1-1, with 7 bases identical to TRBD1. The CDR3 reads CSARFRTGHAMNTEAFF. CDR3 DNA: TGCAGTGCTAGATTCCGGACAGGACACGCCATGAACACTGAAGCTTTCTTT.